The clone carrying this TCR beta chain showed up many times. Its target is not known. The sample originates from a study of response to subunit inactivated influenza vaccine. General study findings and limits: The authors proposed limited new T cell recruitment per seasonal influenza vaccination.

In germline, CDR1 is MNHNY, CDR2 SVGAGI (reference sequence). CDR3 length: 12 amino acids. V was pared by 6 bases and J by 5 bases, with 2 bases of the junction left unmatched. TCRdb itself ran the RT-PCR reads through MiXCR, one entry per CDR3 protein. The sample lists 630,000 or so distinct CDR3 sequences; 15% to 18% were seen once. This sequence originates from a man between 50 and 59 years old who received an inactivated influenza vaccine. The sample here was PBMCs from blood, taken 11 to 12 days after vaccination. This sequence joins TRBV6-6 and TRBJ2-7, with TRBD1 identical over 9 bases. The CDR3 sequence: CASRTGGNEQYF. Written as DNA, the CDR3 is TGTGCCAGCAGGACAGGGGGGAACGAGCAGTACTTC.